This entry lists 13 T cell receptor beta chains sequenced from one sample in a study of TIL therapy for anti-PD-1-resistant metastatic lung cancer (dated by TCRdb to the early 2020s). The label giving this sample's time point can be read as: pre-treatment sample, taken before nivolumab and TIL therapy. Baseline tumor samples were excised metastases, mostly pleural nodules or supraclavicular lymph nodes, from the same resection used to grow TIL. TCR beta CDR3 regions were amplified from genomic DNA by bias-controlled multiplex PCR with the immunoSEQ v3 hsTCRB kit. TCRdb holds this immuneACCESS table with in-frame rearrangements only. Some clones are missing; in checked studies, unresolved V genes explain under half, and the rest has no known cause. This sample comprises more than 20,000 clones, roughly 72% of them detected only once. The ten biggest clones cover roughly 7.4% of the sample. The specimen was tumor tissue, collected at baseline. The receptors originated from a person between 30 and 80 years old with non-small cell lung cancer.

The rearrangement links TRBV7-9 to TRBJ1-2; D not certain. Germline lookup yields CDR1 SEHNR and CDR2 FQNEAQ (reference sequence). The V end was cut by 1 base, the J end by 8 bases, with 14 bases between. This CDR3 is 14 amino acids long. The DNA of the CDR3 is TGTGCCAGCAGCTTAGTGGTGCCCGACGCGGGCTACACCTTC. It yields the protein CASSLVVPDAGYTF.

The CDR3 coding sequence is TGTGCCAGCAGCCCCTGGACAGGTGGGATCCAAGAGACCCAGTACTTC. This translates into CASSPWTGGIQETQYF. The chain couples TRBV11-2 to TRBJ2-5, with TRBD1 matching over 7 bases. The V and J ends lost 5 bases and 1 base, in that order; junction bases with no gene match: 10. This CDR3 comprises 16 residues. Germline values: CDR1 SGHAT, CDR2 FQNNGV.

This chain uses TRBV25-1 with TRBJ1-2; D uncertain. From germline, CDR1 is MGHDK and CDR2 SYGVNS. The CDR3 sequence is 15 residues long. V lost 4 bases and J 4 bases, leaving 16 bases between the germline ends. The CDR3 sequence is CASSGREGVFYGYTF. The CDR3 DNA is TGTGCCAGCAGTGGTAGAGAGGGAGTATTCTATGGCTACACCTTC.

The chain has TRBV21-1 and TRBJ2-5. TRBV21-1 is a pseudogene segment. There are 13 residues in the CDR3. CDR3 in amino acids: CANPPARQETQYF. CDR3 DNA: TGTGCCAACCCTCCCGCTCGACAAGAGACCCAGTACTTC.

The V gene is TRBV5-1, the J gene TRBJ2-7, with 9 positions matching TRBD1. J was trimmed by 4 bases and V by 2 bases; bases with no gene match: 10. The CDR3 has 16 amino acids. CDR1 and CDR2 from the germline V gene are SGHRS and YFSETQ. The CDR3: CASSFYPGQGTYEQYF. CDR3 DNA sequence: TGCGCCAGCAGCTTTTACCCGGGACAGGGAACGTACGAGCAGTACTTC. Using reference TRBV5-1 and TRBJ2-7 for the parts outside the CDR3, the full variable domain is KAGVTQTPRYLIKTRGQQVTLSCSPISGHRSVSWYQQTPGQGLQFLFEYFSETQRNKGNFPGRFSGRQFSNSRSEMNVSTLELGDSALYLCASSFYPGQGTYEQYFGPGTRLTVT.

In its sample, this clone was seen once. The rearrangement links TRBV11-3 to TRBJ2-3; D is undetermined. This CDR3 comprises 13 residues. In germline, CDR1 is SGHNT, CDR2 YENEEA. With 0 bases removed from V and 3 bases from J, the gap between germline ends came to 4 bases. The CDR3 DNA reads TGTGCCAGCAGCTTAGATCTGACAGATACGCAGTATTTT. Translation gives CASSLDLTDTQYF. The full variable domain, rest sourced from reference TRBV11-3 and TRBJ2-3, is EAGVVQSPRYKIIEKKQPVAFWCNPISGHNTLYWYLQNLGQGPELLIRYENEEAVDDSQLPKDRFSAERLKGVDSTLKIQPAELGDSAVYLCASSLDLTDTQYFGPGTRLTVL.

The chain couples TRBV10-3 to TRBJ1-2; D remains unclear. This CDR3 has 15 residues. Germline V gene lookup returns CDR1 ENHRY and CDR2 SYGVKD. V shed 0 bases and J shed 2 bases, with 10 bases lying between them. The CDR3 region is CAISESANPNYGYTF. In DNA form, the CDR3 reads TGTGCCATCAGTGAGTCCGCGAACCCCAACTATGGCTACACCTTC.

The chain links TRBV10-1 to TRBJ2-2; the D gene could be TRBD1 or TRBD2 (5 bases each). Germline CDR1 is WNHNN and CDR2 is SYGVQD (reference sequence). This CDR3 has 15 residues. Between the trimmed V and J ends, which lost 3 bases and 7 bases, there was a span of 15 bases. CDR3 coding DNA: TGCGCCAGCAGTGACTCCGGGACGTTTGGCGGGGAGCTGTTTTTT. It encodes CASSDSGTFGGELFF.

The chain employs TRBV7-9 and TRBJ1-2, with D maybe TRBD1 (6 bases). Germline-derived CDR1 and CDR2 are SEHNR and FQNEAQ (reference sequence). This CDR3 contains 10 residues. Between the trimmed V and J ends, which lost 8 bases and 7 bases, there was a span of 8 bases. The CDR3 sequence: CASFRGGYTF. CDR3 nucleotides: TGTGCCAGCTTCAGGGGTGGCTACACCTTC.

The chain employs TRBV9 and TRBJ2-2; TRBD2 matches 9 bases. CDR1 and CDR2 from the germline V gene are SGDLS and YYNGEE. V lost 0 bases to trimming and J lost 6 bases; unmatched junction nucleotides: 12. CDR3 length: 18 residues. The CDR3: CASSVGWLAGFEAGELFF. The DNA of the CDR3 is TGTGCCAGCAGCGTAGGGTGGCTAGCGGGGTTCGAGGCCGGGGAGCTGTTTTTT. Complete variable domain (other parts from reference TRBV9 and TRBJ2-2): DSGVTQTPKHLITATGQRVTLRCSPRSGDLSVYWYQQSLDQGLQFLIQYYNGEERAKGNILERFSAQQFPDLHSELNLSSLELGDSALYFCASSVGWLAGFEAGELFFGEGSRLTVL.

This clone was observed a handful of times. Here the CDR3 DNA reads TGTGCCAGCAGCTTAGCTGGGAACACTGAAGCTTTCTTT. Its protein is CASSLAGNTEAFF. The chain employs TRBV7-6 and TRBJ1-1; D unresolved. Trimming removed 0 bases from V and 1 base from J, with 3 bases in between. The CDR3 has 13 residues. The germline V gene has CDR1 SGHVS and CDR2 FNYEAQ. The full variable domain, with the rest looked up from reference TRBV7-6 and TRBJ1-1, is GAGVSQSPRYKVTKRGQDVALRCDPISGHVSLYWYRQALGQGPEFLTYFNYEAQQDKSGLPNDRFSAERPEGSISTLTIQRTEQRDSAMYRCASSLAGNTEAFFGQGTRLTVV.

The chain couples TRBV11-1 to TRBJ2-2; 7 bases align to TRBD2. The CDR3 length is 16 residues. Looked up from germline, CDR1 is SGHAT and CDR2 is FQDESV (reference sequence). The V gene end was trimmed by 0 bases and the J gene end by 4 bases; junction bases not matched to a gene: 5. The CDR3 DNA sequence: TGTGCCAGCAGCTTAGCTCGAGGGAGGGCCACCGGGGAGCTGTTTTTT. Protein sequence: CASSLARGRATGELFF.

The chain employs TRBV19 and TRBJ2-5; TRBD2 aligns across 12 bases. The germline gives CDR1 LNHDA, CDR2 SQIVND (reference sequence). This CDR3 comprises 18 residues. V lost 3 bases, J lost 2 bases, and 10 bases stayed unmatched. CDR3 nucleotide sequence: TGTGCCAGTAGTATGACGGGCCAGACTAGCGGGGGACAAGAGACCCAGTACTTC. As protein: CASSMTGQTSGGQETQYF.